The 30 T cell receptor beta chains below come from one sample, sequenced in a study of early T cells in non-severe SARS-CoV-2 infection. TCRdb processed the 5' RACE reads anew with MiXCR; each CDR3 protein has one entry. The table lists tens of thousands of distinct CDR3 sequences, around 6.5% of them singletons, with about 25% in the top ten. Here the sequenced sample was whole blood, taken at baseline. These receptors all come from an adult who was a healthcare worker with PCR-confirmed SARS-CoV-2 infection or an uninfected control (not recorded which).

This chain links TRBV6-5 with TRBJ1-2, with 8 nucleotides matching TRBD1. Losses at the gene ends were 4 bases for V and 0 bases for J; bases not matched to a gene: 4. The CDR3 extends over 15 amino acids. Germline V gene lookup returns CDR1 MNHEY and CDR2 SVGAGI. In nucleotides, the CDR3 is TGTGCCAGCAGTTGGCAGGGGGCCGCTAACTATGGCTACACCTTC. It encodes CASSWQGAANYGYTF.

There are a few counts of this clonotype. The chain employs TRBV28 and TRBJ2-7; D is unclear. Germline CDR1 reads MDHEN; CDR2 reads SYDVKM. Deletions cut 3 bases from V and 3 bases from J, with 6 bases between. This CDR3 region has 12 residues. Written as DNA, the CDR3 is TGTGCCAGCAGTTTCGCTTACTACGAGCAGTACTTC. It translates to CASSFAYYEQYF.

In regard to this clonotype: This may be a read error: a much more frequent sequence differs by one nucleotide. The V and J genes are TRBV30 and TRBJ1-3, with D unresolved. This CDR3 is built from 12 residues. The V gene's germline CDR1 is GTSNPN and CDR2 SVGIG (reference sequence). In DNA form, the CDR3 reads TGTGCCTGGAGTGTACACCTGGGCACCGTATATTTT. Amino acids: CAWSVHLGTVYF.

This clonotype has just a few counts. The CDR3: CASRSDSPGSYNEQFF. DNA of the CDR3: TGTGCCAGCAGATCCGACTCCCCGGGGTCCTACAATGAGCAGTTCTTC. This chain joins TRBV6-6 and TRBJ2-1; TRBD2 is a possible D gene (5 bases). This CDR3 is built from 16 residues. Per germline, CDR1 MNHNY and CDR2 SVGAGI (reference sequence). V lost 6 bases and J lost 1, with 16 bases in between.

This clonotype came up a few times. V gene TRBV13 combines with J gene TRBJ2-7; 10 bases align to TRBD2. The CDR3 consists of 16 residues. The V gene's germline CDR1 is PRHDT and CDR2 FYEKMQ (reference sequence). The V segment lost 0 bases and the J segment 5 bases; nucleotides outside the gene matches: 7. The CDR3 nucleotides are TGTGCCAGCAGCTTAGGCCTAGCGGGAGTGAGGGACGAGCAGTACTTC. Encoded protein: CASSLGLAGVRDEQYF.

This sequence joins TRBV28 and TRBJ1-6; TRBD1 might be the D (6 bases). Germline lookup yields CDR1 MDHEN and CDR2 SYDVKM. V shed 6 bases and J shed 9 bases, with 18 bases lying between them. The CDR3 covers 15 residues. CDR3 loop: CASSPSTGGVSPLHF. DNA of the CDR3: TGTGCCAGCAGCCCCTCGACAGGAGGGGTTTCACCCCTCCACTTT.

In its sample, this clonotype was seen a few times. CDR3 in DNA: TGTGCCAGCAGACTCGACTCTGGAAACACCATATATTTT. Translating it yields CASRLDSGNTIYF. The gene calls are TRBV6-6 and TRBJ1-3; no firm D call. Germline V gene lookup returns CDR1 MNHNY and CDR2 SVGAGI (reference sequence). V gave up 6 bases and J gave up 0 bases, with 6 bases separating them. The CDR3 sequence is 13 residues long.

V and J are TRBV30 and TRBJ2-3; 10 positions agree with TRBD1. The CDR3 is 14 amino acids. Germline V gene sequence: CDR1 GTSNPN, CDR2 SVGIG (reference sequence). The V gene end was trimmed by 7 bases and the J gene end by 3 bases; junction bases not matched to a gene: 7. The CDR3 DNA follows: TGTGCCTACTCAGACAGGGGGCGGACAGATACGCAGTATTTT. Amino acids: CAYSDRGRTDTQYF.

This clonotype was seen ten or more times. The CDR3 DNA follows: TGTGCCAGCAGCTTTACCCTCTATGGCTACACCTTC. As protein: CASSFTLYGYTF. The rearrangement uses TRBV13 and TRBJ1-2, with D hard to call. CDR3 length equals 12 residues. V lost 3 bases and J 4 bases, leaving 6 bases between the germline ends. The germline gives CDR1 PRHDT, CDR2 FYEKMQ (reference sequence). The full variable domain, its missing parts supplied by reference TRBV13 and TRBJ1-2, is AAGVIQSPRHLIKEKRETATLKCYPIPRHDTVYWYQQGPGQDPQFLISFYEKMQSDKGSIPDRFSAQQFSDYHSELNMSSLELGDSALYFCASSFTLYGYTFGSGTRLTVV.

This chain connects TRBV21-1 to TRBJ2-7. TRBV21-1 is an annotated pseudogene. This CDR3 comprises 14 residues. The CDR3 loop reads CASGPRGKDVEQYF. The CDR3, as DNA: TGTGCCAGCGGTCCACGTGGAAAGGACGTCGAGCAGTACTTC.

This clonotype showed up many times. CDR3 sequence (DNA): TGTGCCAGCCGACAGCCAGCTAACTATGGCTACACCTTC. Translating it yields CASRQPANYGYTF. This chain uses TRBV6-5 with TRBJ1-2, with D possibly matching TRBD1 (5 bases). The CDR3 totals 13 residues. Germline V gene lookup returns CDR1 MNHEY and CDR2 SVGAGI. Trimming shortened V by 8 bases and J by 0 bases, and 10 bases separated the two germline ends.

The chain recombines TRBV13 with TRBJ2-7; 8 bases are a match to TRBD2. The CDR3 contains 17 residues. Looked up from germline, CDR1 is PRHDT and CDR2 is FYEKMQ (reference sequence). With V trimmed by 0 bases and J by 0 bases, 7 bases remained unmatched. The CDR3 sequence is CASSLGLRTSLSYEQYF. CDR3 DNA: TGTGCCAGCAGCTTAGGCCTTCGGACTAGCCTCTCCTACGAGCAGTACTTC.

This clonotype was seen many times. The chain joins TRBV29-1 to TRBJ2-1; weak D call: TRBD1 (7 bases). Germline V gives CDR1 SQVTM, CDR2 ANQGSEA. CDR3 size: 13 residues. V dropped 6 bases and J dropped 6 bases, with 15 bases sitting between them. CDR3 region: CSVVGGQRNEQFF. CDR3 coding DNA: TGCAGCGTGGTCGGGGGACAGCGCAATGAGCAGTTCTTC.

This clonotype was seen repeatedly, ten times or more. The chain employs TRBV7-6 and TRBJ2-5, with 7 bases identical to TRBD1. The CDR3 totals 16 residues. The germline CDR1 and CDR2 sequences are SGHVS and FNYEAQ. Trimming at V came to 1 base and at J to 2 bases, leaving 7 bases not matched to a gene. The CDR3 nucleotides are TGTGCCAGCAGCTTAGGAACAGGGGCTTCTCAAGAGACCCAGTACTTC. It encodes CASSLGTGASQETQYF.

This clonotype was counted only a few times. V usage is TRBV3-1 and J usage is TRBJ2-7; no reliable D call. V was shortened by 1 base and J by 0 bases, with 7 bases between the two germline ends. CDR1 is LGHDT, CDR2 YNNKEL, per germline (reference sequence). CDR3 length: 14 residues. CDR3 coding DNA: TGTGCCAGCAGCCAAGCGGGCACCTCCTACGAGCAGTACTTC. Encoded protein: CASSQAGTSYEQYF.

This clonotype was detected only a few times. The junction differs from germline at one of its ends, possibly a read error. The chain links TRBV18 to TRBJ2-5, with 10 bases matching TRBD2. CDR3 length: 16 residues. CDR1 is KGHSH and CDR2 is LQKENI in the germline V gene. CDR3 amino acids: CASSTSSGSYQETQYF. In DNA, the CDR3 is TGTGCCAGCTCAACCTCTAGCGGGAGTTACCAGGAGACCCAGTACTTC.

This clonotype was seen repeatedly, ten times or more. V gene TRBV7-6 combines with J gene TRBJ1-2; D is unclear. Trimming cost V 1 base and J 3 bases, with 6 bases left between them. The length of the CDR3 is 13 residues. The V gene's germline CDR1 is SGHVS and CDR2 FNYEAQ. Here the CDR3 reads CASSLDGDYGYTF. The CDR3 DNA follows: TGTGCCAGCAGCTTAGACGGCGACTATGGCTACACCTTC.

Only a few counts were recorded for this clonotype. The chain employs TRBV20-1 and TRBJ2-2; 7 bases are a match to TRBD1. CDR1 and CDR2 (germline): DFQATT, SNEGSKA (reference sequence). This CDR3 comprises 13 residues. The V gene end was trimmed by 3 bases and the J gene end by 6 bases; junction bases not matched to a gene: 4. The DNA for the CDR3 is TGCAGTGCTAGGACAGGGTGGGCCGGGGAGCTGTTTTTT. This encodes CSARTGWAGELFF.

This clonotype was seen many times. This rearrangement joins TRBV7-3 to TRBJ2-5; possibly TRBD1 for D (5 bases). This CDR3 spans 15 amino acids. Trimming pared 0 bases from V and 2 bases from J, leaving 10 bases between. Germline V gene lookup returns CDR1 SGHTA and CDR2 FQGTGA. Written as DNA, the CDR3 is TGTGCCAGCAGCTTAACTGCAGGGTCGCAAGAGACCCAGTACTTC. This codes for CASSLTAGSQETQYF.

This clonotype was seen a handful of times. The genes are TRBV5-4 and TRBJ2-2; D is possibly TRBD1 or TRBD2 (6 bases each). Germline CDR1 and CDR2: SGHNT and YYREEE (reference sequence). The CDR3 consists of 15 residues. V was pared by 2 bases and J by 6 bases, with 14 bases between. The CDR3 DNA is TGTGCCAGCAGCTTTCCACAGGGAGGTGCCGGGGAGCTGTTTTTT. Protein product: CASSFPQGGAGELFF.

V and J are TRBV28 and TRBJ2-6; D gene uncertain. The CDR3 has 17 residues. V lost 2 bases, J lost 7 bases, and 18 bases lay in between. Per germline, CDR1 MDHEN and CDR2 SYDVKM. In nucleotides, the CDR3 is TGTGCCAGCAGTTTAGAGGCCGGCTTTTACGAAGCCAACGTCCTGACTTTC. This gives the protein CASSLEAGFYEANVLTF.

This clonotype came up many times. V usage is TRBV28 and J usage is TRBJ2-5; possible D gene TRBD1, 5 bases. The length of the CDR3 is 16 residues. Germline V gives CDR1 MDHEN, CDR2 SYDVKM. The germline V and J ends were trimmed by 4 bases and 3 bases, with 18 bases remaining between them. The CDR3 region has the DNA TGTGCCAGCAGTTCTCCCCCCAGGGATTGGAAAGAGACCCAGTACTTC. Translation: CASSSPPRDWKETQYF.

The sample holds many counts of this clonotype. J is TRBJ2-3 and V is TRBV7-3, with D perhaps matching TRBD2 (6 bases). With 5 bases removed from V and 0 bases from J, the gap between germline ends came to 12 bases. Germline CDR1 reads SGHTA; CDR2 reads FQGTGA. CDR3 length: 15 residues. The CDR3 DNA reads TGTGCCAGCAGCCCCAGCGGGCGGAGCACAGATACGCAGTATTTT. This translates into CASSPSGRSTDTQYF.

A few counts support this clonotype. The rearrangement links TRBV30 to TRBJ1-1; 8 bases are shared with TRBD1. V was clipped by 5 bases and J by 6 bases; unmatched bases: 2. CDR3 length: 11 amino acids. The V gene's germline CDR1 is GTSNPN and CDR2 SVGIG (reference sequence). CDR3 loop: CAWGQGAEAFF. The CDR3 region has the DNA TGTGCCTGGGGACAGGGCGCTGAAGCTTTCTTT.

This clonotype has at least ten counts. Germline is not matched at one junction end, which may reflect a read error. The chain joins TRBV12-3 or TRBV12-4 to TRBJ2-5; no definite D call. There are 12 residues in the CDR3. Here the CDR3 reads CASSFPQGTQYF. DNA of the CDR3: TGTGCCAGCAGTTTTCCCCAAGGGACCCAGTACTTC.

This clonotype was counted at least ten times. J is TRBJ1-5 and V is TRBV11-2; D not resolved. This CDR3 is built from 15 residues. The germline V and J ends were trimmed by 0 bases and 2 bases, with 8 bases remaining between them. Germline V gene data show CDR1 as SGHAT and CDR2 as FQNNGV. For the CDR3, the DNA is TGTGCCAGCAGCTTAGATTTCTGGGGCAATCAGCCCCAGCATTTT. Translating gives CASSLDFWGNQPQHF.

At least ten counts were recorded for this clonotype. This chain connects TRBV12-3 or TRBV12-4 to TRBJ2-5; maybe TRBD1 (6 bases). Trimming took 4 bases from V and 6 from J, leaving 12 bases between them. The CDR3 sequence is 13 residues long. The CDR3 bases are TGTGCCAGCAGTTCGTCAGGGGTAAAGACCCAGTACTTC. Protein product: CASSSSGVKTQYF.

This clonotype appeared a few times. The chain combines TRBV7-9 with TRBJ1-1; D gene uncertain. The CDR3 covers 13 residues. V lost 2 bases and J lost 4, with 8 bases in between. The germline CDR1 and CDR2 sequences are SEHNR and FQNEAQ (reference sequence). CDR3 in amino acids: CASSLPLTTEAFF. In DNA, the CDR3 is TGTGCCAGCAGCTTACCTTTAACCACTGAAGCTTTCTTT.

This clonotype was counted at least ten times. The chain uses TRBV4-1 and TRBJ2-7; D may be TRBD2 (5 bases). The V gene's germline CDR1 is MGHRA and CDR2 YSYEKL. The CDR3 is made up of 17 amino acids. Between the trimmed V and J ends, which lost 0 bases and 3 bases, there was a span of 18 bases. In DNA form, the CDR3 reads TGCGCCAGCAGCCAAGATTTTAGCCGAGGGTTTGTCTACGAGCAGTACTTC. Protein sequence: CASSQDFSRGFVYEQYF.

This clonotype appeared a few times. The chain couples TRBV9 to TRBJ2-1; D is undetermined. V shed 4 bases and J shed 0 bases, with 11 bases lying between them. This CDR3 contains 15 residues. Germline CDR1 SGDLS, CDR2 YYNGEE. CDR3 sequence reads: CASSPGSSSYNEQFF. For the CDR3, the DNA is TGTGCCAGCAGCCCAGGTTCAAGCTCCTACAATGAGCAGTTCTTC. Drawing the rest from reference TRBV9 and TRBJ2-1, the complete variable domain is DSGVTQTPKHLITATGQRVTLRCSPRSGDLSVYWYQQSLDQGLQFLIQYYNGEERAKGNILERFSAQQFPDLHSELNLSSLELGDSALYFCASSPGSSSYNEQFFGPGTRLTVL.